This note documents a single T cell receptor beta chain sequence. Its antigen is currently unknown. The data stem from a study of response to subunit inactivated influenza vaccine. Study results and limitations: Authors proposed each seasonal influenza vaccination draws in few new T cells.

Looked up from germline, CDR1 is LGHNA and CDR2 is YSLEER. CDR3 length: 16 residues. V gave up 6 bases and J gave up 6 bases; unmatched junction bases: 12. TCRdb processed the RT-PCR reads anew with MiXCR; each CDR3 protein has one entry. Of hundreds of thousands of distinct CDR3 sequences in the sample, about 18% are singletons; the top ten hold roughly a tenth. The receptor's source is a man over 45 who received an inactivated influenza vaccine. This sample comprised PBMCs from blood, obtained more than 4 days after vaccination. The rearrangement uses TRBV4-3 and TRBJ2-2; 8 bases line up with TRBD2. CDR3 in DNA: TGCGCCAGCAGAAAAGCGGCTAGCGGGTTCGCCGGGGAGCTGTTTTTT. This sequence encodes CASRKAASGFAGELFF.